This paragraph covers one T cell receptor beta chain sequence. Its specific antigen is unknown. Base qualities were left out, and no much larger clone turns up one base away. The entry originates in a study of blood T cell repertoires in COVID-19 (dated by TCRdb to 2019 to 2021). A note on the overall study: The collaborator samples originated in the United States, Italy and Spain and spanned the acute and convalescent phases of COVID-19. The repertoires were released in a freely available public database intended as a resource for research on the immune response to SARS-CoV-2. A de-identified subject ID, COVID-19 status, age in years and sex were almost always included in the sample metadata. Deeply sampled blood TCRbeta repertoires from subjects exposed to, actively infected with, or recovered from COVID-19 were included in the dataset. Samples came from the ongoing ImmuneRACE study (first 160 participants) plus 1,254 subjects from 6 global collaborators. The prospective study material was composed of cDNA or gDNA derived from T cells, B-cell-depleted T cells, or PBMCs. HLA class I and class II types, where available, came from metadata supplied by the sample provider rather than from assay-based typing.

The collaborating institutions used their own protocols to collect whole blood in K2EDTA tubes. For TCRbeta analysis, collaborators shipped samples in one of three forms: frozen whole blood, isolated PBMCs, or DNA extracted from either of those sample types. Including the terminal cysteine and phenylalanine, the CDR3 comprises 13 residues. Of the read, only the CDR3 DNA is kept; its 39 bases are in frame from base 1. Trimming removed 4 bases from V and 4 bases from J; the gene matches leave 5 bases unexplained. CDR1 and CDR2, looked up from the germline V gene, are SQVTM and ANQGSEA. The research as a whole found: Clinical and demographic metadata were provided uncurated, with the amount varying by source and participant.

TCRbeta CDR3 regions were amplified from genomic DNA by means of the immunoSEQ Assay, a bias-controlled multiplex PCR. On the authors' methods: Nucleated cell counts per sample were estimated from amplification of reference gene primers within the assay. To quantify the absolute abundance of each unique TCRbeta CDR3 rearrangement, sequence reads were collapsed and filtered. Productive Simpson clonality was computed per sample as the square root of Simpson's diversity index over productive rearrangements. TCRdb mirrors the immuneACCESS table, restricted to in-frame sequences. Some clones are absent from its copies; in checked studies, under half trace to an unresolved V gene, and the reason for the others is unknown. That table gives V, J and clone size, and the DNA gave D and trimming. For this sample there are about 52,000 clones; about 83% appear just once. 6.5% to 8.5% of the sample is in the top ten clones.

This clonotype was sampled from a man in his sixties or seventies with active COVID-19. The rearranged chain carries TRBV29-1 and TRBJ1-2; 8 central nucleotides agree with TRBD1. The specimen was peripheral blood. The DNA sequence is given as TGCAGCGTTGTGACAGGGGAGATCTATGGCTACACCTTC. This codes for CSVVTGEIYGYTF.